This T cell receptor beta chain is drawn from a study of shared clonotypes between healthy human individuals. In the authors' methods: ImmunoSEQ output held junction-only sequences without quality scores, so filtering differed. Clones were read by immunoSEQ multiplex PCR, and TCRdb kept only the in-frame ones, dropping some. V and J calls and clone size are those listed in that table; D and trimming were worked out from the DNA. The table includes approximately 510,000 clones, 79% detected once. About this clone itself: At the DNA level, this CDR3 is encoded by other sequences in the same sample as well.

The ends were cut back, 2 bases at V and 2 bases at J, with 8 bases in the middle. The CDR3 has 14 residues. The germline gives CDR1 SEHNR, CDR2 FQNEAQ (reference sequence). The clonotype was recovered from a woman aged 35 to 49 in good health. Some clones in this sample may be carry-over from other donors' samples. This chain connects TRBV7-9 to TRBJ2-3; D is unresolved. The source material was PBMCs. The CDR3 DNA reads as TGTGCCAGCAGCTTATCGGGCTCCACAGATACGCAGTATTTT. This codes for CASSLSGSTDTQYF.